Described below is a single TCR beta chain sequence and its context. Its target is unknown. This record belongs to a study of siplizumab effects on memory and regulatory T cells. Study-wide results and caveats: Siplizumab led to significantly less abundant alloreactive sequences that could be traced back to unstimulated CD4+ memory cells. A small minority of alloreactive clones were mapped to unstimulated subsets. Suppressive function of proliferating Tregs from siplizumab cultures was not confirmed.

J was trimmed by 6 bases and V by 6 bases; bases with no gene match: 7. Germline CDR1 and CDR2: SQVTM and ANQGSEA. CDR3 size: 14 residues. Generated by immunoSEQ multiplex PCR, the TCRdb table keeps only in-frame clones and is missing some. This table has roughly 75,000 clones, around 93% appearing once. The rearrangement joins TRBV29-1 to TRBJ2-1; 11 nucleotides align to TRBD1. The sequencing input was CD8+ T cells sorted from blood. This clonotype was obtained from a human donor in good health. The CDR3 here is CSVAGTGGFNEQFF. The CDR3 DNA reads TGCAGCGTGGCCGGGACAGGGGGATTCAATGAGCAGTTCTTC.